The 27 T cell receptor beta chains reported below all come from one sample, sequenced in a study of blood T cell repertoires in COVID-19. Sequencing was performed with immunoSEQ multiplex PCR; in TCRdb, only in-frame clones are kept and a portion is missing. Of 200,000 to 250,000 clones listed, 82% are singletons. Source material: PBMCs or T cells enriched from blood (not recorded which). The origin of the receptors is a woman aged 60-70 years who had recovered from COVID-19.

In regard to this clone: An end of the junction differs from the germline gene, which may be a read error. Other DNA variants within this sample encode the same CDR3. The J gene is TRBJ2-1, the V gene TRBV12-5, with 12 bases identical to TRBD2. Germline V gene lookup returns CDR1 LGHNT and CDR2 FRNRAP. CDR3 length equals 16 residues. The CDR3, as DNA: TGTGCTAGTGGCCCCGCCGGGACTAGCGGGCTCAATGAGCAATTCTTC. Translation gives CASGPAGTSGLNEQFF.

This clone came up many times. The chain carries TRBV9 and TRBJ2-1; tentatively, D is TRBD2 (6 bases). The V gene's germline CDR1 is SGDLS and CDR2 YYNGEE. CDR3 length: 16 amino acids. Trimming shortened V by 4 bases and J by 4 bases, and 18 bases separated the two germline ends. CDR3 loop: CASSRQVGGTYNEQFF. The CDR3 coding sequence is TGTGCCAGCAGCCGTCAGGTGGGCGGGACTTACAATGAGCAGTTCTTC. The variable domain in full, completed from reference TRBV9 and TRBJ2-1, reads DSGVTQTPKHLITATGQRVTLRCSPRSGDLSVYWYQQSLDQGLQFLIQYYNGEERAKGNILERFSAQQFPDLHSELNLSSLELGDSALYFCASSRQVGGTYNEQFFGPGTRLTVL.

V gene TRBV11-1 combines with J gene TRBJ1-2, with D possibly TRBD1 on 5 matching bases. The germline CDR1 and CDR2 sequences are SGHAT and FQDESV (reference sequence). Between the trimmed V and J ends, which lost 3 bases and 8 bases, there was a span of 19 bases. This CDR3 contains 15 residues. CDR3 region: CASSLAGQGLSGYTF. The DNA for the CDR3 is TGTGCCAGCAGCTTGGCGGGGCAGGGATTAAGCGGCTACACCTTC.

The V and J genes are TRBV3-1 (or the pseudogene TRBV3-2) and TRBJ2-1; D might be TRBD1 (5 bases). Trimming removed 8 bases at V and 1 base at J, with 6 bases between. The CDR3 has 12 residues. The germline V gene has CDR1 LGHDT and CDR2 YNNKEL (reference sequence). CDR3 in amino acids: CASPGSYNEQFF. The DNA of the CDR3 is TGTGCCAGCCCAGGGTCCTACAATGAGCAGTTCTTC.

V and J are TRBV9 and TRBJ2-3; D not resolved. This CDR3 spans 16 amino acids. Per germline, CDR1 SGDLS and CDR2 YYNGEE. The V and J ends lost 3 bases and 2 bases respectively, with 16 bases between them. In DNA, the CDR3 is TGTGCCAGCAGCGGACTCTTGACTTCCCACACAGATACGCAGTATTTT. Translating gives CASSGLLTSHTDTQYF.

The genes are TRBV15 and TRBJ1-6; D possibly corresponds to TRBD1 (5 bases). Trimming removed 0 bases from V and 7 bases from J, with 13 bases in between. The CDR3 sequence is 16 residues long. Germline V gives CDR1 LNHNV, CDR2 YYDKDF (reference sequence). CDR3 loop: CATSRDPPGGNSPLHF. Written as DNA, the CDR3 is TGTGCCACCAGCAGAGACCCCCCGGGGGGAAATTCACCCCTCCACTTT.

The chain joins TRBV12-3 or TRBV12-4 to TRBJ2-1; D may be TRBD2 (6 bases). The V and J ends lost 1 base and 14 bases respectively, with 12 bases between them. The CDR3 has 12 residues. CDR3 in DNA: TGTGCCAGCAGTTTAGTGGGGAGGACCAAGTTCTTC. It specifies CASSLVGRTKFF.

The J gene is TRBJ1-2, the V gene TRBV7-9, with 8 bases fitting TRBD1. This CDR3 is built from 13 residues. Germline trimming cut 5 bases from V and 7 bases from J; bases unmatched to any gene: 6. Germline loops: CDR1 SEHNR, CDR2 FQNEAQ (reference sequence). The CDR3 coding sequence is TGTGCCAGCAGCCCCAGGGGGCTGAGTGGCTACACCTTC. Its protein is CASSPRGLSGYTF.

V is TRBV29-1 and J is TRBJ1-2; 7 nucleotides agree with TRBD1. V gave up 1 base and J gave up 4 bases; unmatched junction bases: 6. The CDR3 is made up of 14 amino acids. The V gene's germline CDR1 is SQVTM and CDR2 ANQGSEA. CDR3 region: CSVEGTGRAYGYTF. DNA for the CDR3: TGCAGCGTTGAAGGGACAGGTCGTGCCTATGGCTACACCTTC.

This CDR3 is CAISPTGTATYEQYF. The CDR3 DNA reads TGTGCCATCAGCCCGACCGGGACAGCGACCTACGAGCAGTACTTC. The V call is TRBV10-3, the J call TRBJ2-7; 7 bases match TRBD1. Germline CDR1 reads ENHRY; CDR2 reads SYGVKD. This CDR3 is 15 amino acids long. Unmatched junction bases numbered 10, after V lost 6 bases and J lost 2 bases.

The V gene is TRBV6-5, the J gene TRBJ2-3, with a possible D match to TRBD1 (6 bases). Germline assignment: CDR1 MNHEY and CDR2 SVGAGI. The CDR3 extends over 14 amino acids. The ends were cut back, 6 bases at V and 6 bases at J, with 16 bases in the middle. CDR3 in amino acids: CASRTGFVADTQYF. CDR3 bases: TGTGCCAGCAGGACAGGTTTTGTCGCGGATACGCAGTATTTT.

The chain combines TRBV4-1 with TRBJ1-5; 7 bases align to TRBD1. CDR3 length: 15 residues. V was clipped by 3 bases and J by 3 bases; unmatched bases: 5. The V gene's germline CDR1 is MGHRA and CDR2 YSYEKL. The DNA of the CDR3 is TGCGCCAGCAGCCACCTACAGGGGAACAATCAGCCCCAGCATTTT. Its translation: CASSHLQGNNQPQHF.

The rearrangement uses TRBV5-1 and TRBJ1-4, with TRBD1 identical over 8 bases. The J segment lost 5 bases and the V segment lost 1 base, leaving 4 bases of the junction unmatched. The CDR3 sequence is 15 residues long. Germline CDR1 and CDR2: SGHRS and YFSETQ. CDR3: CASSLLGQANEKLFF. In DNA, the CDR3 is TGCGCCAGCAGCTTGTTGGGACAGGCAAATGAAAAACTGTTTTTT.

The chain joins TRBV5-1 to TRBJ1-1; maybe TRBD1 (6 bases). Per the germline V gene, CDR1 is SGHRS and CDR2 is YFSETQ. The ends were cut back, 5 bases at V and 3 bases at J, with 17 bases in the middle. CDR3 length: 15 residues. CDR3 region: CASRTQGGMDTEAFF. In DNA, the CDR3 is TGCGCCAGCAGAACACAGGGTGGAATGGACACTGAAGCTTTCTTT. Based on the CDR3 plus reference TRBV5-1 and TRBJ1-1, the full variable domain is KAGVTQTPRYLIKTRGQQVTLSCSPISGHRSVSWYQQTPGQGLQFLFEYFSETQRNKGNFPGRFSGRQFSNSRSEMNVSTLELGDSALYLCASRTQGGMDTEAFFGQGTRLTVV.

This chain links TRBV3-1 (or the pseudogene TRBV3-2) with TRBJ1-2; D is uncertain. Trimming left V 1 base short and J 4 bases short, with 10 bases between. Germline values: CDR1 LGHDT, CDR2 YNNKEL (reference sequence). This CDR3 is 14 amino acids long. The CDR3 region is CASSQAPRGYGYTF. DNA of the CDR3: TGTGCCAGCAGCCAAGCCCCGCGGGGCTATGGCTACACCTTC.

J is TRBJ2-5 and V is TRBV5-1; TRBD1 might be the D (6 bases). Germline V lookup: CDR1 SGHRS, CDR2 YFSETQ. CDR3 length: 13 amino acids. Between the trimmed V and J ends, which lost 4 bases and 2 bases, there was a span of 9 bases. The CDR3 spells CASSTTGQETQYF. In nucleotides, the CDR3 is TGCGCCAGCAGCACTACAGGGCAAGAGACCCAGTACTTC. The variable domain in full, with the rest retrieved from reference TRBV5-1 and TRBJ2-5, is KAGVTQTPRYLIKTRGQQVTLSCSPISGHRSVSWYQQTPGQGLQFLFEYFSETQRNKGNFPGRFSGRQFSNSRSEMNVSTLELGDSALYLCASSTTGQETQYFGPGTRLLVL.

The gene calls are TRBV18 and TRBJ2-5; D might be TRBD1 (5 bases). The V gene lost 3 bases and the J gene lost 1 base, with 12 bases spanning the gap. There are 15 residues in the CDR3. The germline CDR1 and CDR2 sequences are KGHSH and LQKENI. For the CDR3, the DNA is TGTGCCAGCTCACCGGGCAGGGCTGGCCAAGAGACCCAGTACTTC. It translates to CASSPGRAGQETQYF.

Ten or more counts support this clone. This rearrangement joins TRBV2 to TRBJ1-5, with 8 bases matching TRBD1. CDR3 length: 14 amino acids. In germline, CDR1 is SNHLY, CDR2 FYNNEI. V shed 11 bases and J 1 base; nucleotides not matched to a gene: 7. CDR3 nucleotides: TGTGCCTCACGACAGGGGTGGAGCAATCAGCCCCAGCATTTT. Its translation: CASRQGWSNQPQHF.

The chain combines TRBV11-2 with TRBJ2-5; D possibly corresponds to TRBD2 (6 bases). The CDR3 has 17 amino acids. The V end was cut by 5 bases, the J end by 4 bases, with 23 bases between. CDR1 is SGHAT and CDR2 is FQNNGV in the germline V gene. The CDR3 bases are TGTGCCAGCAGCCGAGGCCCATCCCGCGGGGCCCCAGAGACCCAGTACTTC. This translates into CASSRGPSRGAPETQYF.

Only one count was recorded for this clone. The chain combines TRBV12-3 or TRBV12-4 with TRBJ1-1, with TRBD1 matching over 9 bases. V was clipped by 6 bases and J by 10 bases; unmatched bases: 9. This CDR3 has 13 residues. CDR3 amino acids: CASRKGGQGGAFF. Here the CDR3 DNA reads TGTGCCAGCAGGAAAGGGGGACAGGGAGGAGCTTTCTTT.

V and J are TRBV27 and TRBJ2-3; D might be TRBD2 (6 bases). V gave up 4 bases and J gave up 1 base, with 15 bases separating them. Germline CDR1 is MNHEY and CDR2 is SMNVEV (reference sequence). The CDR3 contains 16 residues. The CDR3 nucleotides read TGTGCCAGCAGTTGGCGGGGCCGACCTCGCACAGATACGCAGTATTTT. Protein: CASSWRGRPRTDTQYF.

The chain has TRBV27 and TRBJ1-6; the D gene is possibly TRBD1 (6 bases). The V gene lost 3 bases and the J gene lost 5 bases, with 8 bases spanning the gap. Looked up from germline, CDR1 is MNHEY and CDR2 is SMNVEV (reference sequence). The CDR3 runs 14 residues. The chain's CDR3 is CASSFRGNNSPLHF. CDR3 nucleotide sequence: TGTGCCAGCAGTTTCAGGGGTAATAATTCACCCCTCCACTTT.

The chain has TRBV7-8 and TRBJ2-5; D may be TRBD2 (5 bases). Germline lookup yields CDR1 SGHVS and CDR2 FQNEAQ. The CDR3 is 16 residues long. V lost 0 bases to trimming and J lost 2 bases, with 13 bases between them. Here the CDR3 DNA reads TGTGCCAGCAGCTTAGCTTTCGACTGGGAGCAAGAGACCCAGTACTTC. It specifies CASSLAFDWEQETQYF.

In its sample, this clone was seen a few times. The chain couples TRBV2 to TRBJ1-1; perhaps TRBD1 as D (5 bases). The CDR3 totals 13 residues. The germline CDR1 and CDR2 sequences are SNHLY and FYNNEI. V lost 8 bases and J lost 7, with 17 bases in between. The CDR3 DNA is TGTGCCAGCTCCCCAAGGGGTGACAGTGAAGCTTTCTTT. Translating it yields CASSPRGDSEAFF. The full variable domain, its missing parts supplied by reference TRBV2 and TRBJ1-1, is EPEVTQTPSHQVTQMGQEVILRCVPISNHLYFYWYRQILGQKVEFLVSFYNNEISEKSEIFDDQFSVERPDGSNFTLKIRSTKLEDSAMYFCASSPRGDSEAFFGQGTRLTVV.

J is TRBJ1-6 and V is TRBV18, with TRBD1 matching over 10 bases. The CDR3 length is 18 residues. Losses at the gene ends were 1 base for V and 0 bases for J; bases not matched to a gene: 3. Germline assignment: CDR1 KGHSH and CDR2 LQKENI. Here the CDR3 DNA reads TGTGCCAGCTCACCACAGGGACAGGGGAGCTCCTATAATTCACCCCTCCACTTT. It codes for CASSPQGQGSSYNSPLHF. Using reference TRBV18 and TRBJ1-6 for the parts outside the CDR3, the full variable domain is NAGVMQNPRHLVRRRGQEARLRCSPMKGHSHVYWYRQLPEEGLKFMVYLQKENIIDESGMPKERFSAEFPKEGPSILRIQQVVRGDSAAYFCASSPQGQGSSYNSPLHFGNGTRLTVT.

This clone appeared a few times. This sequence joins TRBV11-2 and TRBJ1-6; 8 bases map to TRBD1. The CDR3 loop spans 14 amino acids. The V and J ends lost 6 bases and 9 bases, in that order; junction bases with no gene match: 7. Looked up from germline, CDR1 is SGHAT and CDR2 is FQNNGV. The CDR3 here is CASRQQGVGSPLHF. The CDR3 coding sequence is TGTGCCAGCAGACAACAGGGGGTGGGTTCACCCCTCCACTTT.

The V and J genes are TRBV27 and TRBJ2-4; tentatively, D is TRBD1 (6 bases). The germline V and J ends were trimmed by 5 bases and 7 bases, with 9 bases remaining between them. This CDR3 contains 12 residues. CDR1 is MNHEY, CDR2 SMNVEV, per germline (reference sequence). The CDR3 nucleotides are TGTGCCAGCAGTCAGCAGGGGAACATTCAGTACTTC. Its protein product is CASSQQGNIQYF.